This TCR beta chain stems from a study of blood T cells in healthy people across ages. The authors ran a second PCR of about 7 to 11 cycles using a sample-barcoded 5' primer and a J-beta primer mix. TCRdb recomputed calls from the 5' RACE reads with MiXCR, one row per CDR3 protein. The sample has over 750,000 distinct CDR3 sequences, 20% to 25% seen once. CDR1 and CDR2 from the germline V gene are SGHTA and FQGNSA. V gave up 6 bases and J gave up 7 bases; unmatched junction bases: 6. The CDR3 covers 13 residues. Another study also made use of these data, one on T cells of mothers and their children.

The sequenced sample consisted of blood. The chain links TRBV7-2 to TRBJ1-2, with TRBD1 matching 9 bases. This sequence was found in a boy between 10 and 17 years old in good health. CDR3 residues: CASSRKTGGGYTF. CDR3 nucleotide sequence: TGTGCCAGCAGTCGGAAGACAGGGGGTGGCTACACCTTC.